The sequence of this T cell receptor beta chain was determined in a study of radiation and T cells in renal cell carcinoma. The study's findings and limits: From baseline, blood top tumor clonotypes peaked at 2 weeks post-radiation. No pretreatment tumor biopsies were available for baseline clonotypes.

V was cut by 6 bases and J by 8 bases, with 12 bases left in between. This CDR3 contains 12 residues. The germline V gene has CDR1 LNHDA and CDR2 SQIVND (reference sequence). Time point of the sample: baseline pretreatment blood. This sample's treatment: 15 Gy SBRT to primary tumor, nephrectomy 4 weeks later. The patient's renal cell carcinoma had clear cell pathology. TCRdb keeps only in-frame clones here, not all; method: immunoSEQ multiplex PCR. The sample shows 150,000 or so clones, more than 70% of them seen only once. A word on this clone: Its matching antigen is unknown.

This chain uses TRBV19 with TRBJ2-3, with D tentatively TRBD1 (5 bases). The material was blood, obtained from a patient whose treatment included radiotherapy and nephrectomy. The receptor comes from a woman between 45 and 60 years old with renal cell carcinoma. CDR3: CASSDSAPTQYF. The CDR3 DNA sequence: TGTGCCAGTAGCGACAGTGCTCCTACGCAGTATTTT.